This T cell receptor beta chain came from a study of cytomegalovirus exposure and HLA in healthy donors. The PCR had 60 Vbeta and 13 Jbeta primers. The repertoire was sequenced with immunoSEQ multiplex PCR; TCRdb's copy has only in-frame clones and lacks some. The table lists about 120,000 clones, roughly 80% of them singletons. Study results and caveats: With DRB1 most and HLA-C fewest, TCR association rates differed between HLA loci in a later analysis.

The CDR3 contains 19 residues. V lost 5 bases to trimming and J lost 4 bases; unmatched junction nucleotides: 13. Comments on this clone: What it binds is unknown.

J is TRBJ2-1 and V is TRBV23-1; 14 bases fit TRBD2. TRBV23-1 is treated as an ORF (open reading frame) with a function not yet certain. The source of this sequence is a woman aged 40 to 50 in good health and CMV-seronegative. The sequenced material came from PBMCs. The CDR3 protein is CASSTHQTSGRDEYNEQFF. CDR3 bases: TGCGCCAGCAGTACCCACCAGACTAGCGGGAGGGATGAGTACAATGAGCAGTTCTTC.